This entry is about one T cell receptor (beta chain). The sample comes from a study of blood T cell repertoires in COVID-19. Study background: Acute and convalescent COVID-19 specimens originated in the United States, Italy and Spain. PBMCs, B-cell-depleted T cells, or T cells were the source of the cDNA or gDNA that made up the material.

Libraries were prepared by immunoSEQ multiplex PCR; TCRdb keeps only in-frame clonotypes and omits some of them. There are approximately 120,000 clones in the sample; roughly 86% occur only once, and around 18% lies in the top ten. The CDR3 extends over 14 amino acids. V was clipped by 4 bases and J by 11 bases; unmatched bases: 11. The germline V gene has CDR1 MDHEN and CDR2 SYDVKM. The chain joins TRBV28 to TRBJ2-3; 8 positions agree with TRBD2. The source of this sequence is a woman in her forties or fifties who had recovered from COVID-19. Material for sequencing was peripheral blood. The CDR3, as DNA: TGTGCCAGCAGTTCCCTCGGGGGGGCGAAGATGCAGTATTTT. It is translated as CASSSLGGAKMQYF. The full variable domain, in which reference TRBV28 and TRBJ2-3 provide the parts outside the CDR3, is DVKVTQSSRYLVKRTGEKVFLECVQDMDHENMFWYRQDPGLGLRLIYFSYDVKMKEKGDIPEGYSVSREKKERFSLILESASTNQTSMYLCASSSLGGAKMQYFGPGTRLTVL.